This TCR beta chain was observed in a study of cytomegalovirus exposure and HLA in healthy donors. Germline trimming cut 5 bases from V and 8 bases from J; bases unmatched to any gene: 8. CDR1 is SGHVS and CDR2 is FNYEAQ in the germline V gene. The CDR3 consists of 15 residues. In the PCR, 60 Vbeta and 13 Jbeta primers were used. The table came from immunoSEQ multiplex PCR; TCRdb's copy has only in-frame clones and leaves some out. Of approximately 100,000 clones listed, around 85% were seen once; the top ten hold about 7%. This TCR came from a man aged 35 to 55 in good health and CMV-seropositive. The source material was PBMCs. V gene TRBV7-6 combines with J gene TRBJ2-1; 11 bases match TRBD2. For the CDR3, the DNA is TGTGCCAGCAGCCCCACTAGCGGGAGACGCGATGAGCAGTTCTTC. Translating gives CASSPTSGRRDEQFF.